Following are 9 T cell receptor beta chains from one sample sequenced in a study of T-cell reconstitution after alpha-beta-depleted transplantation in children. Unique molecular identifiers were incorporated during preparation of the TCRbeta library. A single record per CDR3 protein comes from TCRdb applying MiXCR to the PCR reads. The table includes fewer than 550,000 distinct CDR3 sequences, around 15% detected once. Sequencing used PBMCs, mostly from graft donor cells, obtained 360 days after TCRalphabeta/CD19-depleted stem cell transplant. These TCRs come from a boy under three years old who had a stem cell transplant for Wiskott-Aldrich syndrome, so the T cells may come from the graft donor.

This clonotype was detected a few times. This chain connects TRBV5-1 to TRBJ2-7, with 7 bases lining up with TRBD2. The germline V gene has CDR1 SGHRS and CDR2 YFSETQ. The CDR3 consists of 14 residues. After removal of 4 bases from V and 5 bases from J, the junction contained 9 bases not matched to a gene. CDR3 loop: CASSPGLVGNEQYF. The CDR3 DNA follows: TGCGCCAGCAGCCCCGGACTAGTTGGGAACGAGCAGTACTTC.

In the case of this clonotype: At one boundary the junction diverges from the germline segment, which might be a read error. The J gene is TRBJ2-4, the V gene TRBV20-1, with D tentatively TRBD2 (5 bases). Germline CDR1 and CDR2: DFQATT and SNEGSKA (reference sequence). The CDR3 has 17 amino acids. CDR3 sequence: CCARDPITSLAKNIQYF. Here the CDR3 DNA reads TGCTGTGCTAGAGATCCCATAACTAGTCTCGCCAAAAACATTCAGTACTTC.

The gene calls are TRBV5-8 and TRBJ2-1; TRBD1 agrees at 7 bases. CDR1 SGHTS and CDR2 YDEGEE come from the germline V gene. The CDR3 is 16 amino acids. V trimming: 4 bases; J trimming: 7 bases; junction bases outside the gene matches: 14. CDR3 in DNA: TGTGCCAGCAGCCCAATCGGACAGGTCAAAGGTAATGAGCAGTTCTTC. It specifies CASSPIGQVKGNEQFF.

This clonotype was picked up many times. The chain couples TRBV12-3 or TRBV12-4 to TRBJ1-1; D not resolved. V gave up 9 bases and J gave up 2 bases, with 7 bases separating them. The CDR3 contains 11 residues. CDR3 DNA sequence: TGTGCCAGTAGGAGTAACACTGAAGCTTTCTTT. This codes for CASRSNTEAFF.

The rearrangement joins TRBV7-2 to TRBJ1-1, with a possible D match to TRBD1 (5 bases). CDR1 is SGHTA, CDR2 FQGNSA, per germline. Between the trimmed V and J ends, which lost 10 bases and 6 bases, there was a span of 18 bases. The CDR3 length is 13 residues. Here the CDR3 DNA reads TGTGCCACCCTGGGGAAGGGGAAAGCTGAAGCTTTCTTT. This gives the protein CATLGKGKAEAFF.

The table lists this clonotype with a few counts. This rearrangement joins TRBV5-1 to TRBJ2-7; 8 bases are a match to TRBD1. The germline V gene encodes CDR1 SGHRS and CDR2 YFSETQ. The CDR3 contains 14 residues. The V gene end was trimmed by 4 bases and the J gene end by 3 bases; junction bases not matched to a gene: 6. CDR3 in amino acids: CASSTGTGDYEQYF. DNA of the CDR3: TGCGCCAGCAGCACAGGGACAGGTGACTACGAGCAGTACTTC.

The V and J genes are TRBV6-5 and TRBJ2-7; unclear D gene. CDR1 and CDR2 (germline): MNHEY, SVGAGI. The V end was cut by 2 bases, the J end by 0 bases, with 11 bases between. This CDR3 contains 15 residues. The CDR3 sequence: CASSYGATSSYEQYF. The CDR3 DNA sequence: TGTGCCAGCAGTTACGGCGCGACCAGCTCCTACGAGCAGTACTTC.

The gene calls are TRBV10-3 and TRBJ2-2; a weak D match, TRBD2 (5 bases). The V end lost 7 bases, the J end lost 4 bases, and 16 bases lay between the germline ends. CDR1 ENHRY and CDR2 SYGVKD come from the germline V gene. This CDR3 is built from 15 residues. The CDR3 reads CAIKADLGVTGELFF. In DNA, the CDR3 is TGTGCCATCAAAGCGGACCTGGGTGTCACCGGGGAGCTGTTTTTT.

This clonotype was observed many times. This chain uses TRBV20-1 with TRBJ2-7, with D perhaps given as TRBD1 or TRBD2 (6 bases each). The ends were cut back, 2 bases at V and 6 bases at J, with 17 bases in the middle. Germline lookup yields CDR1 DFQATT and CDR2 SNEGSKA (reference sequence). The CDR3 spans 14 residues. In DNA form, the CDR3 reads TGCAGTGCTAGAAAGGGGGGTATGCTCTCCGAGCAGTACTTC. Its translation: CSARKGGMLSEQYF.